Reported below is one T cell receptor (beta chain). This specimen comes from a study of CD8 T cells in Susac syndrome. Random hexamers were used to reverse transcribe the RNA input (about 0.5 to 1 ug). With immunoSEQ multiplex PCR, TCR beta CDR3 was amplified across 54 Vbeta and 13 Jbeta. TCRdb ran MiXCR on the immunoSEQ multiplex PCR reads and lists one entry per CDR3 protein. Altogether 400,000 to 550,000 distinct CDR3 sequences are present, approximately 85% being singletons, with the ten largest covering roughly 0.11%. There are 13 residues in the CDR3. Trimming took off 0 bases at V and 4 bases at J, with 7 bases between the two ends. The germline CDR1 and CDR2 sequences are SGHNT and YYREEE (reference sequence). Patients with stable or active relapsing-remitting disease, all of them treatment-naive, made up the multiple sclerosis controls.

What was sequenced was CD8+ T cells from PBMCs. The V call is TRBV5-4, the J call TRBJ1-2; D gene uncertain. The sequence came from a human donor with multiple sclerosis. CDR3 sequence: CASSLESFYGYTF. For the CDR3, the DNA is TGTGCCAGCAGCTTGGAGTCTTTCTATGGCTACACCTTC.